This T cell receptor beta chain was sequenced for a study of blood T cell repertoires in COVID-19. Study context: Samples representing acute and convalescent COVID-19 were sourced from the United States, Italy and Spain. The cDNA or gDNA used as material had been derived from T cells, B-cell-depleted T cells, or PBMCs.

In the original processing: Estimates of nucleated cell counts were drawn from the amplification of reference gene primers. Measured with immunoSEQ multiplex PCR; TCRdb has only the in-frame clones, and not every one. The V and J calls and clone size are taken from that table; D and trimming were inferred from the DNA. The table shows some 67,000 clones, with around nine tenths occurring only once. The ends were cut back, 7 bases at V and 2 bases at J, with 11 bases in the middle. Germline loops: CDR1 MNHNY, CDR2 SVGAGI (reference sequence). This CDR3 is built from 13 residues. The specimen was peripheral blood. V usage is TRBV6-6 and J usage is TRBJ2-5; D perhaps matches TRBD1 (5 bases). This receptor was obtained from a woman aged 60-75 years with acute or convalescent COVID-19. CDR3 sequence: CASTPRQQETQYF. The CDR3, as DNA: TGTGCCAGCACCCCTAGACAGCAAGAGACCCAGTACTTC.